These T cell receptor beta chains were read from a single sample in a study of type 1 and type 2 diabetes patients. TCRdb fed the multiplex PCR reads into MiXCR, producing one record per CDR3 protein. The sample has 280,000 or so distinct CDR3 sequences; roughly 50% are singletons. Sequencing used peripheral blood mononuclear cells (PBMCs). The source is a man between 18 and 29 years old with type 2 diabetes. Each CDR3 is given with its conserved first and last residue. The D gene is left open where the match is weak. The size field is filled for only some rows; it gives once, few, many or a size class.

TRBJ1-2 | TRBV19 | many | TRBD1 | CASNGEGAPYYGYTF | TGTGCCAGTAATGGTGAGGGGGCCCCCTACTATGGCTACACCTTC
TRBJ2-3 | TRBV4-1 | NA | TRBD2 | CASSPQKLAASTDTQYF | TGCGCCAGCAGCCCCCAAAAGCTAGCGGCTAGCACAGATACGCAGTATTTT
TRBJ2-3 | TRBV6-1 | NA | NA | CASSVKGTQYF | TGTGCCAGCAGTGTGAAGGGTACGCAGTATTTT
TRBJ1-5 | TRBV28 | few | NA | CASSLFPSANQPQHF | TGTGCCAGCAGTTTGTTCCCTAGTGCGAATCAGCCCCAGCATTTT
TRBJ1-6 | TRBV25-1 | NA | NA | CASSPLGGVNSPLHF | TGTGCCAGCAGTCCCCTAGGCGGGGTAAATTCACCCCTCCACTTT
TRBJ1-2 | TRBV7-2 | few | TRBD1 | CASSLTGTGIGGYTF | TGTGCCAGCAGCTTAACCGGGACAGGGATCGGTGGCTACACCTTC
TRBJ2-3 | TRBV7-2 | NA | TRBD2 | CASSLVPSGTDTQYF | TGTGCCAGCAGCTTAGTTCCTAGCGGGACAGATACGCAGTATTTT
TRBJ1-2 | TRBV19 | NA | NA | CASTAGIRDYGYTF | TGTGCCAGTACCGCAGGGATTCGGGACTATGGCTACACCTTC
TRBJ2-4 | TRBV10-1 | NA | NA | CASSEYCFLAKNIQYF | TGCGCCAGCAGTGAGTACTGTTTCCTAGCCAAAAACATTCAGTACTTC
TRBJ1-2 | TRBV19 | NA | NA | CASRNTGWRYGYTF | TGTGCCAGTAGAAATACAGGGTGGCGGTATGGCTACACCTTC
TRBJ1-2 | TRBV19 | NA | NA | CASSAQGSNIDGYTF | TGTGCCAGTAGTGCTCAGGGGTCGAATATTGATGGCTACACCTTC
TRBJ1-1 | TRBV20-1 | NA | NA | CSAYPGEGRGEAFF | TGCAGTGCCTACCCTGGGGAAGGGAGGGGTGAAGCTTTCTTT
TRBJ1-1 | TRBV20-1 | few | NA | CSARADRQAEAFF | TGCAGTGCTAGAGCCGATCGTCAGGCCGAAGCTTTCTTT
TRBJ1-5 | TRBV10-1 | few | TRBD1 | CASSEPTGGEGNQPQHF | TGCGCCAGCAGTGAACCGACAGGGGGCGAGGGCAATCAGCCCCAGCATTTT
TRBJ2-3 | TRBV27 | NA | NA | CASARGSTDTQYF | TGTGCCAGCGCGCGCGGAAGCACAGATACGCAGTATTTT
TRBJ1-1 | TRBV2 | NA | NA | CASSVSTGMNTEAFF | TGTGCCAGCAGTGTGAGCACAGGCATGAACACTGAAGCTTTCTTT
TRBJ2-5 | TRBV6-6 | NA | TRBD1 | CASSSGDRGSQETQYF | TGTGCCAGCAGCTCGGGGGACAGGGGCTCGCAAGAGACCCAGTACTTC
TRBJ2-2 | TRBV30 | NA | NA | CAWSGPATGELFF | TGTGCCTGGTCTGGTCCAGCCACCGGGGAGCTGTTTTTT
TRBJ2-2 | TRBV11-2 | few | TRBD2 | CASSTSGSGTGELFF | TGTGCCAGCAGTACCAGCGGGAGTGGGACCGGGGAGCTGTTTTTT
TRBJ2-7 | TRBV30 | NA | NA | CAWSGTAAYEQYF | TGTGCCTGGAGTGGGACAGCCGCCTACGAGCAGTACTTC
TRBJ2-7 | TRBV28 | NA | NA | CASSLDQGGVGEQYF | TGTGCCAGCTCCCTGGATCAGGGTGGAGTTGGCGAGCAGTACTTC
TRBJ2-3 | TRBV12-3/TRBV12-4 | NA | TRBD2 | CASSTLAGSTDTQYF | TGTGCCAGCAGCACCCTAGCGGGGAGCACAGATACGCAGTATTTT
TRBJ2-5 | TRBV25-1 | many | NA | CASKGYVEETQYF | TGTGCCAGCAAAGGTTACGTGGAGGAGACCCAGTACTTC
TRBJ2-7 | TRBV4-3 | few | NA | CASSQDRGGGNYEQYF | TGCGCCAGCAGCCAAGATAGGGGGGGTGGCAACTACGAGCAGTACTTC
TRBJ2-1 | TRBV29-1 | NA | NA | CSAVGTYNEQFF | TGCAGCGCCGTAGGGACCTACAATGAGCAGTTCTTC
TRBJ1-2 | TRBV7-8 | once | NA | CASSYPGRGYGYTF | TGTGCCAGCAGCTATCCGGGACGGGGCTATGGCTACACCTTC
TRBJ2-3 | TRBV5-1 | NA | NA | CASSLGPGASDTQYF | TGCGCCAGCAGCTTAGGTCCGGGGGCGTCAGATACGCAGTATTTT
TRBJ2-5 | TRBV27 | NA | TRBD1 | CASSPGQASRETQYF | TGTGCCAGCAGTCCGGGACAGGCCTCCAGGGAGACCCAGTACTTC
TRBJ2-1 | TRBV10-1 | NA | TRBD1 | CASSNRGSNEQFF | TGCGCCAGCAGTAACAGGGGGTCCAATGAGCAGTTCTTC
TRBJ2-1 | TRBV6-6 | NA | NA | CASSRSGRLNEQFF | TGTGCCAGCAGCCGTAGCGGAAGGCTCAATGAGCAGTTCTTC
TRBJ1-2 | TRBV19 | few | NA | CASSMPQTAYGYTF | TGTGCCAGTAGTATGCCCCAGACAGCCTATGGCTACACCTTC
TRBJ2-5 | TRBV7-9 | NA | NA | CASSLGGYRETQYF | TGTGCCAGCAGCTTAGGCGGATACCGAGAGACCCAGTACTTC
TRBJ2-7 | TRBV6-5 | few | NA | CASRSGVSYEQYF | TGTGCCAGCAGATCAGGGGTCTCCTACGAGCAGTACTTC
TRBJ1-6 | TRBV12-5 | NA | TRBD1 | CASSLRRQGNSPLHF | TGTGCCAGCAGCCTCAGGAGACAGGGTAATTCACCCCTCCACTTT
TRBJ2-2 | TRBV19 | NA | NA | CASSIEAGATGELFF | TGTGCCAGTAGTATAGAAGCCGGGGCCACCGGGGAGCTGTTTTTT